This TCR beta chain came from a study of blood T cell repertoires in COVID-19. Profiling relied on immunoSEQ multiplex PCR, and the TCRdb table lists in-frame clones only, not all of them. The table lists around 260,000 clones, 80% to 90% of them singletons. For this clone: This sample also contains other DNA sequences that code for the same CDR3.

V gave up 3 bases and J gave up 6 bases; unmatched junction bases: 7. In germline, CDR1 is LNHNV, CDR2 YYDKDF (reference sequence). The CDR3 contains 16 residues. This receptor was taken from a man aged 25-40 years with acute COVID-19. Sequencing input: PBMCs or T cells enriched from blood (not recorded which). The chain has TRBV15 and TRBJ1-6, with 8 nucleotides matching TRBD1. CDR3 sequence: CATSRATGVGNSPLHF. Here the CDR3 DNA reads TGTGCCACCAGCAGGGCGACAGGGGTTGGTAATTCACCCCTCCACTTT.